This is a list of T cell receptor beta chains from one sample in a study of T cells in Graves' hyperthyroidism and ophthalmopathy. TCRdb fed the multiplex PCR reads into MiXCR, producing one record per CDR3 protein. The sample consists of about 410,000 distinct CDR3 sequences, roughly 15% of them appearing once. The specimen sequenced was blood. The receptor set was obtained from a woman in her twenties or thirties with Graves' ophthalmopathy. CDR3s include the opening cysteine and the closing phenylalanine or tryptophan.

>TRBJ2-2|TRBV6-6|19
CASSYLPGLAGGSAGELFF
>TRBJ1-2|TRBV4-1|15
CASSRETGRRGGYTF
>TRBJ2-7|TRBV7-2|15
CASSLVRGETYEQYF
>TRBJ1-5|TRBV28|16
CASSNPATVYNQPQHF
>TRBJ1-2|TRBV20-1|14
CSARTGGSNYGYTF
>TRBJ2-2|TRBV12-3/TRBV12-4|14
CASSLGGGTGELFF
>TRBJ2-1|TRBV15|19
CATSRIFFARDTNEREQFF
>TRBJ2-5|TRBV6-1|14
CASRRDRRGETQYF
>TRBJ2-7|TRBV12-3/TRBV12-4|14
CASSSWTSGYEQYF
>TRBJ1-1|TRBV7-8|15
CASSLVPGWNTEAFF
>TRBJ1-3|TRBV9|15
CASSADRQTGNTIYF
>TRBJ1-2|TRBV15|15
CATSNWAEGNYGYTF
>TRBJ2-1|TRBV5-8|16
CASSFPTGGAVNEQFF
>TRBJ2-2|TRBV12-3/TRBV12-4|15
CASSPGGLITGELFF
>TRBJ1-2|TRBV7-2|15
CASSLPDRPSYGYTF
>TRBJ2-7|TRBV3-1|11
CASSQGYEQYF
>TRBJ2-3|TRBV6-1|13
CASSEDLKDTQYF
>TRBJ2-1|TRBV12-3/TRBV12-4|16
CASSPSGQGAYNEQFF
>TRBJ2-5|TRBV6-1|16
CASSLSLAGLGETQYF
>TRBJ1-6|TRBV2|15
CASRALGQDNSPLHF
>TRBJ2-7|TRBV29-1|10
CSVETGEQYF
>TRBJ2-1|TRBV25-1|15
CASSEPGQGYNEQFF
>TRBJ1-2|TRBV12-3/TRBV12-4|17
CASSLAREGPRSYGYTF
>TRBJ1-2|TRBV12-3/TRBV12-4|15
CASRAEQGGGYGYTF